Sequencing of this TCR beta chain was carried out in a study of CD8 T cells in Susac syndrome. TCR beta from blood CD8+ and CD4+ T cells was sequenced. Healthy donors were controls matched for age and sex. Isolation of CD8+ and CD4+ T cells was performed negatively, whereas enrichment of TEMRA cells was done by FACS. Germline V CDR1 and CDR2: SGHTA, FQGNSA. The V gene lost 5 bases and the J gene lost 5 bases, with 9 bases spanning the gap. The CDR3 is 12 amino acids. RNA was extracted with the RNeasy kit, and a quantity of roughly 0.5 to 1 ug was reverse transcribed using random hexamers. TCR beta CDR3 was amplified by immunoSEQ multiplex PCR. This amplification extended across 54 Vbeta and 13 Jbeta segments. TCRdb re-analysed the immunoSEQ multiplex PCR reads in MiXCR, keeping a single row per CDR3 protein. The sample records around 150,000 distinct CDR3 sequences, about 94% being singletons.

The sequencing input was CD8+ T cells from PBMCs. The V and J genes are TRBV7-2 and TRBJ1-1; D is ambiguous. This receptor was identified in a human donor in good health. In DNA form, the CDR3 reads TGTGCCAGCAGCCTGGGCTGTACTGAAGCTTTCTTT. Translated: CASSLGCTEAFF.